This T cell receptor beta chain was recorded in a study of vaccination effects on CD4 cells after COVID-19. Overall study: Antigen-specific CD4+ T cell clonotypes were called by their expansion after viral peptide-pool culture in ViraFEST. The study sampled a few convalescent patients both early and late after vaccination.

The germline V gene encodes CDR1 SGDLS and CDR2 YYNGEE. V dropped 0 bases and J dropped 1 base, with 7 bases sitting between them. CDR3 length: 14 amino acids. Culturing for around ten days preceded CD4+ T cell isolation. This individual contracted SARS-CoV-2 between March and December 2020, as verified by PCR. Everyone in the study got two shots of either the BNT162b2 or mRNA-1273 vaccine. Repertoires were generated with immunoSEQ multiplex PCR, while TCRdb's copy carries only in-frame clones and drops some. Of tens of thousands of clones in the sample, 65% to 75% are singletons; the top ten hold approximately 5.4%. In regard to this clone: The antigen is not known.

The rearrangement uses TRBV9 and TRBJ1-1; D might be TRBD1 (5 bases). This TCR came from a human donor who had a prior SARS-CoV-2 infection. This specimen consisted of CD4+ T cells from PBMCs cultured without peptide, obtained after COVID-19 vaccination. CDR3 residues: CASSVVTANTEAFF. For the CDR3, the DNA is TGTGCCAGCAGCGTAGTGACAGCGAACACTGAAGCTTTCTTT.